This entry lists 21 T cell receptor beta chains sequenced from one sample in a study of T cell responses to AZD1222 COVID-19 vaccine. Produced via immunoSEQ multiplex PCR; TCRdb's table is partial and in-frame only. The sample consists of nearly 35,000 clones, 75% to 90% of them appearing once. Here the sequenced sample was peripheral blood, taken on day 0 of AZD1222 vaccination. These receptors were obtained from an adult in good health.

The rearrangement uses TRBV28 and TRBJ1-2; TRBD1 matches 7 bases. The length of the CDR3 is 13 residues. J gave up 5 bases and V 2 bases, and 2 bases lay outside the gene matches. Germline values: CDR1 MDHEN, CDR2 SYDVKM. The CDR3 nucleotides are TGTGCCAGCAGTTTAGGGACAGTTTATGGCTACACCTTC. Protein sequence: CASSLGTVYGYTF.

The rearrangement joins TRBV27 to TRBJ2-2, with 7 nucleotides matching TRBD1. With 3 bases clipped from V and 5 bases from J, the junction kept 9 bases outside the gene matches. Germline V gene data show CDR1 as MNHEY and CDR2 as SMNVEV (reference sequence). The CDR3 length is 16 residues. Here the CDR3 DNA reads TGTGCCAGCAGTTTGCACCGGGACAGAAGGACCGGGGAGCTGTTTTTT. Protein product: CASSLHRDRRTGELFF.

The CDR3 reads CASSADGGRTDTQYF. The CDR3 nucleotides are TGTGCCAGCAGCGCGGACGGGGGGCGCACAGATACGCAGTATTTT. The rearrangement uses TRBV9 and TRBJ2-3; D may be TRBD2 (7 bases). CDR3 length equals 15 residues. Trimming removed 3 bases from V and 1 base from J, with 12 bases in between. CDR1 and CDR2 (germline): SGDLS, YYNGEE. Complete variable domain (other parts from reference TRBV9 and TRBJ2-3): DSGVTQTPKHLITATGQRVTLRCSPRSGDLSVYWYQQSLDQGLQFLIQYYNGEERAKGNILERFSAQQFPDLHSELNLSSLELGDSALYFCASSADGGRTDTQYFGPGTRLTVL.

This rearrangement joins TRBV7-8 to TRBJ2-5, with no clear D. The CDR3 has 11 residues. Trimming took 5 bases from V and 5 from J, leaving 6 bases between them. CDR1 is SGHVS, CDR2 FQNEAQ, per germline. The CDR3 loop is CASSPRETQYF. In DNA form, the CDR3 reads TGTGCCAGCAGCCCCCGGGAGACCCAGTACTTC.

This clone was counted once. The chain uses TRBV30 and TRBJ1-5; D may be TRBD1 (5 bases). The CDR3 totals 14 residues. V was trimmed by 1 base and J by 0 bases, leaving 7 bases between them. Germline CDR1 is GTSNPN and CDR2 is SVGIG (reference sequence). CDR3 sequence: CAWSGQSSNQPQHF. The CDR3 nucleotides read TGTGCCTGGAGTGGACAGAGTAGCAATCAGCCCCAGCATTTT.

This CDR3 reads CASSWTGGSDTQYF. In DNA, the CDR3 is TGCGCCAGCAGCTGGACAGGGGGGTCAGATACGCAGTATTTT. The rearrangement links TRBV5-1 to TRBJ2-3; 10 bases match TRBD1. Germline values: CDR1 SGHRS, CDR2 YFSETQ. Trimming cost V 3 bases and J 4 bases; bases outside gene matches: 2. This CDR3 spans 14 amino acids.

This chain connects TRBV2 to TRBJ1-2, with D perhaps TRBD1 (5 bases). V was shortened by 2 bases and J by 2 bases, with 9 bases between the two germline ends. The CDR3 runs to 14 residues. Germline V lookup: CDR1 SNHLY, CDR2 FYNNEI. CDR3 sequence reads: CASSERRANYGYTF. The CDR3 DNA reads TGTGCCAGCAGTGAACGCAGGGCCAACTATGGCTACACCTTC. The entire variable domain, with the rest obtained from reference TRBV2 and TRBJ1-2, is as follows: EPEVTQTPSHQVTQMGQEVILRCVPISNHLYFYWYRQILGQKVEFLVSFYNNEISEKSEIFDDQFSVERPDGSNFTLKIRSTKLEDSAMYFCASSERRANYGYTFGSGTRLTVV.

The chain couples TRBV7-7 to TRBJ2-2; 8 bases fit TRBD2. This CDR3 is built from 15 residues. The trim removed 2 bases at V and 3 bases at J, leaving 2 bases unmatched. Germline V CDR1 and CDR2: SSHAT, FNYEAQ (reference sequence). CDR3 sequence: CASSLFSGDTGELFF. The CDR3 region has the DNA TGTGCCAGCAGCTTATTTAGCGGGGACACCGGGGAGCTGTTTTTT.

The chain employs TRBV2 and TRBJ1-4; D may be TRBD1 (6 bases). This CDR3 contains 12 residues. Germline-derived CDR1 and CDR2 are SNHLY and FYNNEI. The V and J ends lost 6 bases and 8 bases respectively, with 10 bases between them. This CDR3 is CASRGAMEKLFF. The CDR3 nucleotides read TGTGCCAGCAGGGGGGCTATGGAAAAACTGTTTTTT.

The chain employs TRBV7-3 and TRBJ2-5; the D gene is possibly TRBD1 (7 bases). Germline CDR1 reads SGHTA; CDR2 reads FQGTGA. V was trimmed by 5 bases and J by 5 bases, leaving 24 bases between them. The CDR3 covers 17 residues. CDR3 DNA: TGTGCCAGCAGCCCCCAACGGGCAGGGGGGAGTTTGGAGACCCAGTACTTC. Translated: CASSPQRAGGSLETQYF.

The gene calls are TRBV9 and TRBJ2-1, with D possibly called TRBD1 or TRBD2 (5 bases each). The V gene lost 0 bases and the J gene lost 8 bases, with 12 bases spanning the gap. CDR1 is SGDLS and CDR2 is YYNGEE in the germline V gene. The CDR3 is 14 residues long. CDR3 bases: TGTGCCAGCAGCGTAGGCCTAGGGGACGATGAGCAGTTCTTC. Translating it yields CASSVGLGDDEQFF. The entire variable domain, with the rest obtained from reference TRBV9 and TRBJ2-1, is as follows: DSGVTQTPKHLITATGQRVTLRCSPRSGDLSVYWYQQSLDQGLQFLIQYYNGEERAKGNILERFSAQQFPDLHSELNLSSLELGDSALYFCASSVGLGDDEQFFGPGTRLTVL.

The CDR3 protein is CASRPTGDYGYTF. DNA for the CDR3: TGTGCCAGCAGACCGACAGGAGACTATGGCTACACCTTC. The genes are TRBV12-3 or TRBV12-4 and TRBJ1-2; D perhaps matches TRBD1 (6 bases). Trimming took off 6 bases at V and 3 bases at J, with 11 bases between the two ends. This CDR3 is 13 amino acids long.

This chain uses TRBV5-1 with TRBJ1-1, with D possibly TRBD1 on 5 matching bases. Germline V gene lookup returns CDR1 SGHRS and CDR2 YFSETQ. This CDR3 has 13 residues. V was clipped by 2 bases and J by 4 bases, with 9 bases between them. As DNA, the CDR3 is TGCGCCAGCAGCTTTAACCAGGGCACTGAAGCTTTCTTT. Translation: CASSFNQGTEAFF.

This chain connects TRBV3-1 (or the pseudogene TRBV3-2) to TRBJ2-3, with D hard to call. The germline gives CDR1 LGHDT, CDR2 YNNKEL (reference sequence). There are 11 residues in the CDR3. Trimming removed 2 bases at V and 6 bases at J, with 3 bases between. The CDR3 DNA sequence: TGTGCCAGCAGCCAATGGGATACGCAGTATTTT. Amino acids: CASSQWDTQYF.

The gene calls are TRBV5-5 and TRBJ2-7; 7 bases line up with TRBD1. Germline V gene lookup returns CDR1 SGHKS and CDR2 YYEKEE (reference sequence). This CDR3 spans 14 amino acids. V was pared by 4 bases and J by 3 bases, with 7 bases of the junction left unmatched. The CDR3 DNA is TGTGCCAGCAGCACCTCGACAGGGAACTACGAGCAGTACTTC. It is translated as CASSTSTGNYEQYF.

The chain joins TRBV28 to TRBJ2-3, with TRBD2 identical over 13 bases. This CDR3 has 15 residues. Germline V CDR1 and CDR2: MDHEN, SYDVKM. V lost 7 bases, J lost 3 bases, and 4 bases stayed unmatched. The CDR3: CASTGLAGVTDTQYF. As DNA, the CDR3 is TGTGCCAGCACCGGACTAGCGGGAGTTACAGATACGCAGTATTTT.

V is TRBV5-4 and J is TRBJ1-6; D possibly corresponds to TRBD1 (5 bases). V was trimmed by 3 bases and J by 6 bases, leaving 10 bases between them. The length of the CDR3 is 14 residues. Germline V gene sequence: CDR1 SGHNT, CDR2 YYREEE (reference sequence). CDR3 region: CASSSRQSNSPLHF. The CDR3 DNA reads as TGTGCCAGCAGCTCTAGACAGAGTAATTCACCCCTCCACTTT.

This clone was recorded once. The chain uses TRBV30 and TRBJ1-4, with D possibly being TRBD1 (6 bases). The CDR3 covers 15 residues. Germline CDR1 GTSNPN, CDR2 SVGIG (reference sequence). Trimming took 0 bases from V and 4 from J, leaving 12 bases between them. In nucleotides, the CDR3 is TGTGCCTGGAGTGTACCGGGGGCTGGTAATGAAAAACTGTTTTTT. This translates into CAWSVPGAGNEKLFF.

This chain connects TRBV7-2 to TRBJ1-4, with D perhaps TRBD1 (5 bases). CDR1 and CDR2 (germline): SGHTA, FQGNSA. The V gene lost 1 base and the J gene lost 0 bases, with 15 bases spanning the gap. This CDR3 is 18 amino acids long. CDR3 in DNA: TGTGCCAGCAGCTTAGGGCTGGGGCCTTCCGCAACTAATGAAAAACTGTTTTTT. Its translation is CASSLGLGPSATNEKLFF.

As for this clone: At one end the junction does not follow the germline gene, possibly because of a read error. This chain uses TRBV11-2 with TRBJ2-2, with D possibly called TRBD1 or TRBD2 (6 bases each). The CDR3 spans 11 residues. Germline CDR1 is SGHAT and CDR2 is FQNNGV. The CDR3 DNA follows: TGTGCCAGCTTTAGGGGGGCAGAAAGGATTTTT. This codes for CASFRGAERIF. Full variable domain (outside the CDR3, taken from reference TRBV11-2 and TRBJ2-2): EAGVAQSPRYKIIEKRQSVAFWCNPISGHATLYWYQQILGQGPKLLIQFQNNGVVDDSQLPKDRFSAERLKGVDSTLKIQPAKLEDSAVYLCASFRGAERIFGEGSRLTVL.

The V gene is TRBV7-9, the J gene TRBJ1-2; 8 positions agree with TRBD1. The CDR3 has 14 amino acids. CDR1 SEHNR and CDR2 FQNEAQ come from the germline V gene (reference sequence). Trimming removed 4 bases from V and 4 bases from J; junction bases left unmatched: 5. The CDR3 nucleotides are TGTGCCAGCAGCTACAGGGGGGAGAGCTATGGCTACACCTTC. Translation gives CASSYRGESYGYTF.